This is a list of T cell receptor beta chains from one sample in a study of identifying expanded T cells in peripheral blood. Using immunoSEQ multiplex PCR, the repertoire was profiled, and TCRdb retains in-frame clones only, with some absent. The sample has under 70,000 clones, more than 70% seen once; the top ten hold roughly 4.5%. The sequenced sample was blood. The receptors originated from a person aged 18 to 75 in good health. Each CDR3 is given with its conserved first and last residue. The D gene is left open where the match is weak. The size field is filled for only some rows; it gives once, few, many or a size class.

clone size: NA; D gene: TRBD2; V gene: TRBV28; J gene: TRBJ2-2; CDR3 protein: CAGSGGTGELFF; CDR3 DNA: TGTGCCGGGAGCGGGGGCACCGGGGAGCTGTTTTTT
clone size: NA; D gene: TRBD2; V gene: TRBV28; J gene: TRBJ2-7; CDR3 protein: CASSFPAGVTSYEQYF; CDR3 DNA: TGTGCCAGCAGTTTCCCTGCGGGGGTTACCTCCTACGAGCAGTACTTC
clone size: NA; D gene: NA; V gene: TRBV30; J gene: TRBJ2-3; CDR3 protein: CAWSVQDTQYF; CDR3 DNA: TGTGCCTGGAGTGTACAAGATACGCAGTATTTT
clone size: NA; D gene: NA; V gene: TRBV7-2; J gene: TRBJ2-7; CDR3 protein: CASSPSPFPYEQYF; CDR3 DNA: TGTGCCAGCAGCCCCTCTCCCTTTCCCTACGAGCAGTACTTC
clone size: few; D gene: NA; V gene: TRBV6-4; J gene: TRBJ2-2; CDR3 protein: CASSDSTDTGELFF; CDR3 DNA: TGTGCCAGCAGTGACTCGACAGACACCGGGGAGCTGTTTTTT
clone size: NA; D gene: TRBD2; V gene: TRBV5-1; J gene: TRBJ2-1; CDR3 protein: CASSGGTSGASPHEQFF; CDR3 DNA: TGCGCCAGCAGCGGAGGGACTAGCGGGGCTTCCCCCCATGAGCAGTTCTTC
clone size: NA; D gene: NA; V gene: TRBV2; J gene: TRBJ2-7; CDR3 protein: CASSDGLAYEQYF; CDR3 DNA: TGTGCCAGCAGCGATGGACTTGCCTACGAGCAGTACTTC
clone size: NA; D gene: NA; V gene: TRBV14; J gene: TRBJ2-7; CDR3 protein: CASSQVFGGGVYEQYF; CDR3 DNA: TGTGCCAGCAGCCAAGTTTTCGGCGGCGGGGTCTACGAGCAGTACTTC
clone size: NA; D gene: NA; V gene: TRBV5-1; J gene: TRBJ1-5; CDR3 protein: CASSPAGGPGTQHF; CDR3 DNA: TGCGCCAGCAGTCCCGCGGGGGGTCCCGGGACCCAGCATTTT
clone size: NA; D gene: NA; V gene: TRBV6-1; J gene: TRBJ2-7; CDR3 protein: CASSSGTGRGQYF; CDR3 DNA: TGTGCCAGCAGTTCAGGGACGGGAAGAGGGCAGTACTTC
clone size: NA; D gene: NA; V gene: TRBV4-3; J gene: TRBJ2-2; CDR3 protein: CASSPGEMDTGELFF; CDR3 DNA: TGCGCCAGCAGCCCAGGTGAAATGGACACCGGGGAGCTGTTTTTT
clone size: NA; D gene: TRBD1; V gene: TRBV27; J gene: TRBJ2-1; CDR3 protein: CASSPGTGEGYNEQFF; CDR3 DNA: TGTGCCAGCAGTCCCGGGACAGGCGAGGGTTACAATGAGCAGTTCTTC
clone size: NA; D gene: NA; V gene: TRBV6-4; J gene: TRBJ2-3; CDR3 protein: CASSDGSTDTQYF; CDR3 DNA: TGTGCCAGCAGTGACGGGAGTACAGATACGCAGTATTTT
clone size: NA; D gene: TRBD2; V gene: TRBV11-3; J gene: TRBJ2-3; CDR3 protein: CASSPGGGGDTQYF; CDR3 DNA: TGTGCCAGCAGCCCCGGGGGGGGTGGAGATACGCAGTATTTT
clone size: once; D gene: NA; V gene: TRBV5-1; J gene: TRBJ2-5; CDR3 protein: CASSFPRKETQYF; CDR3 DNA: TGCGCCAGCAGCTTTCCGCGGAAAGAGACCCAGTACTTC
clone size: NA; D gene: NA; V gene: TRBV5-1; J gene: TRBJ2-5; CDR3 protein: CASSLKETQYF; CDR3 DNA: TGCGCCAGCAGCTTGAAAGAGACCCAGTACTTC
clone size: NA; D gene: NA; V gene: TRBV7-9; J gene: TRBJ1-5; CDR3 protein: CASSLGTGTYSNQPQHF; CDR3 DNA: TGTGCCAGCAGCTTAGGGACGGGAACCTATAGCAATCAGCCCCAGCATTTT
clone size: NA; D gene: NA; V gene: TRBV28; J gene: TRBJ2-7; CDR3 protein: CASSSELRGQKSLDEQYF; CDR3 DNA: TGTGCCAGCAGTTCGGAGTTGAGGGGTCAGAAATCCCTCGACGAGCAGTACTTC
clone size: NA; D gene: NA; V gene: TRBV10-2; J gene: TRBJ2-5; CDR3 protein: CASMTDSIETQYF; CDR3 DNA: TGCGCCAGCATGACGGACAGCATAGAGACCCAGTACTTC
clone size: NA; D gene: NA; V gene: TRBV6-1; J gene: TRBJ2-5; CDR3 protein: CASSHREVETQYF; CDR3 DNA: TGTGCCAGCAGTCATAGGGAAGTGGAGACCCAGTACTTC
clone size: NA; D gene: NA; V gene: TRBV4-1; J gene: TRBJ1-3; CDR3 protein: CASSRPGGSGNTIYF; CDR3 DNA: TGCGCCAGCAGCCGACCCGGGGGCTCTGGAAACACCATATATTTT
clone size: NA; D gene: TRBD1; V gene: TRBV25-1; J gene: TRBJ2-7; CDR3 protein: CASSEYPQGEEQYF; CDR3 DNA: TGTGCCAGCAGTGAATACCCGCAGGGGGAAGAGCAGTACTTC
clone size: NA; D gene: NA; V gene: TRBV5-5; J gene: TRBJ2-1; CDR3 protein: CASSPGGGRGRGEQFF; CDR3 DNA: TGTGCCAGCAGCCCGGGGGGCGGGCGGGGAAGGGGTGAGCAGTTCTTC
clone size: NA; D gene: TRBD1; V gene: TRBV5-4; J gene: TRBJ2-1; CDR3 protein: CASSSGGSYNEQFF; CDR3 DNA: TGTGCCAGCAGCTCAGGGGGCTCCTACAATGAGCAGTTCTTC
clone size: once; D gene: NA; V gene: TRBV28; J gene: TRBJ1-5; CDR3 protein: CASSPAGSVFPQHF; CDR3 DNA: TGTGCCAGCAGTCCGGCCGGGTCCGTTTTCCCCCAGCATTTT
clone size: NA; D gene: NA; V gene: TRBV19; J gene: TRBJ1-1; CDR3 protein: CASSSQLGHEAFF; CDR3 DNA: TGTGCCAGTAGTAGCCAATTGGGACACGAAGCTTTCTTT
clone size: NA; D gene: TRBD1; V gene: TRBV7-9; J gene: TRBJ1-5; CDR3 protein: CASSRTGSNQPQHF; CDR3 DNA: TGTGCCAGCAGCCGGACAGGGTCCAATCAGCCCCAGCATTTT
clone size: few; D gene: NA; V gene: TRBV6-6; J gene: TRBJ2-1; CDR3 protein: CASSYREQNEQFF; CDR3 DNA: TGTGCCAGCAGTTACCGCGAACAGAATGAGCAGTTCTTC
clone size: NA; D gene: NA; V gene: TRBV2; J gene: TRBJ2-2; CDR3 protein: CASTLGNVVTGELFF; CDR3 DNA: TGTGCCAGCACCCTGGGGAACGTGGTGACCGGGGAGCTGTTTTTT
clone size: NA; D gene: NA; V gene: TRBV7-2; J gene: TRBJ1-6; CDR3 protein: CASSLGVSPLHF; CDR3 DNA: TGTGCCAGCAGCTTAGGTGTTTCACCCCTCCACTTT
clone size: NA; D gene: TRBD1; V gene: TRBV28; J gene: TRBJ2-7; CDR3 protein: CASIRGTGQGEQYF; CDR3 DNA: TGTGCCAGCATTAGAGGGACAGGTCAAGGCGAGCAGTACTTC
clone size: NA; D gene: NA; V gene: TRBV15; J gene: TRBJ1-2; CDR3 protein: CATSRDIKMNYGYTF; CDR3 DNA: TGTGCCACCAGCAGAGATATCAAGATGAACTATGGCTACACCTTC
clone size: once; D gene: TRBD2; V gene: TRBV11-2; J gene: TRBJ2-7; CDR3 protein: CASSALAGVVGYF; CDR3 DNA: TGTGCCAGCAGCGCACTAGCGGGAGTGGTCGGGTACTTC
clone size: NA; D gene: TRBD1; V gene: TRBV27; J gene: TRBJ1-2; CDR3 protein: CASSLKGADYGYTF; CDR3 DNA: TGTGCCAGCAGTTTAAAGGGGGCTGACTATGGCTACACCTTC
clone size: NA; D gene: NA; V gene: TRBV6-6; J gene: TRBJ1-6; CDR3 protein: CASHGQPFDNSPLHF; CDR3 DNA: TGTGCCTCACACGGACAGCCCTTTGATAATTCACCCCTCCACTTT
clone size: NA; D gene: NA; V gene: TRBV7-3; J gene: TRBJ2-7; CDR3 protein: CASSPFPGSYEQYF; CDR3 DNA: TGTGCCAGCAGCCCTTTCCCAGGGTCCTACGAGCAGTACTTC
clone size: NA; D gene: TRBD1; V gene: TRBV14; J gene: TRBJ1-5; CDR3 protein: CASRDRGPRIGWPQHF; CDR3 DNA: TGTGCCAGCAGGGATAGGGGGCCTCGGATAGGATGGCCCCAGCATTTT
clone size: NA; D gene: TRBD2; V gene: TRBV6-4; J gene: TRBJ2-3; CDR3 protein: CASSDGTSGGTDTQYF; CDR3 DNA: TGTGCCAGCAGTGACGGGACTAGCGGGGGCACAGATACGCAGTATTTT